These 28 T cell receptor beta chains came from one sample sequenced in a study of shared clonotypes between healthy human individuals (dated by TCRdb to 2020 to 2021). CD8 naive samples were CD45RO-negative cells positively selected for CCR7, giving a CD45RA+CCR7+ population that excluded TemRA cells. Libraries came from the immunoSEQ multiplex PCR assay. Drawn from immuneACCESS, this table holds only the in-frame rearrangements with V and J called that TCRdb kept. Clones are partly lost; checked studies trace under half to an unresolved V gene and leave the rest unexplained. The sample table shows 750,000 to 1,000,000 clones, and nearly 95% are seen once. Of the sample, less than 25% falls within the top ten clones. Sequenced material: naive CD8+ T cells sorted from blood. The cell subset or site label of this sample denotes: CD45RA+CCR7+. The receptors shown here come from a young man in good health.

The chain joins TRBV5-1 to TRBJ2-7; no reliable D call. V dropped 4 bases and J dropped 2 bases, with 13 bases sitting between them. Germline V lookup: CDR1 SGHRS, CDR2 YFSETQ. The CDR3 is made up of 14 amino acids. CDR3 coding DNA: TGCGCCAGCAGCCACAGACAAGGTGCCTACGAGCAGTACTTC. This codes for CASSHRQGAYEQYF.

This chain links TRBV29-1 with TRBJ2-5, with 8 nucleotides matching TRBD2. Unmatched junction bases numbered 14, after V lost 4 bases and J lost 7 bases. Germline CDR1 and CDR2: SQVTM and ANQGSEA. The CDR3 loop spans 15 amino acids. As DNA, the CDR3 is TGCAGCGTTGTGTTTCCTCCGGGACTAGAAGGGACCCAGTACTTC. Translated: CSVVFPPGLEGTQYF. The variable domain in full, with the rest retrieved from reference TRBV29-1 and TRBJ2-5, is SAVISQKPSRDICQRGTSLTIQCQVDSQVTMMFWYRQQPGQSLTLIATANQGSEATYESGFVIDKFPISRPNLTFSTLTVSNMSPEDSSIYLCSVVFPPGLEGTQYFGPGTRLLVL.

V is TRBV27 and J is TRBJ2-7, with TRBD2 matching 12 bases. Germline assignment: CDR1 MNHEY and CDR2 SMNVEV (reference sequence). The CDR3 has 17 amino acids. V lost 8 bases and J lost 3; bases outside the gene matches: 14. The CDR3 sequence: CASSTTLAGGTHYEQYF. The CDR3 region has the DNA TGTGCCAGCTCCACCACACTAGCGGGAGGAACCCACTACGAGCAGTACTTC.

This chain uses TRBV7-3 with TRBJ2-2; TRBD1 matches 12 bases. The CDR3 totals 19 residues. Germline lookup yields CDR1 SGHTA and CDR2 FQGTGA. The V segment lost 1 base and the J segment 2 bases; nucleotides outside the gene matches: 8. CDR3 amino acids: CASSLKGTGGVKNTGELFF. In nucleotides, the CDR3 is TGTGCCAGCAGCTTAAAAGGGACAGGGGGCGTCAAAAACACCGGGGAGCTGTTTTTT.

This chain uses TRBV6-1 with TRBJ2-1, with 14 bases matching TRBD2. With 11 bases clipped from V and 6 bases from J, the junction kept 6 bases outside the gene matches. CDR1 is MNHNS and CDR2 is SASEGT in the germline V gene. The CDR3 consists of 14 residues. The CDR3 DNA is TGTGCCGGAATGACTAGCGGGAGGGCCAATGAGCAGTTCTTC. Amino acid sequence: CAGMTSGRANEQFF.

The V and J genes are TRBV7-9 and TRBJ1-2, with a possible D match to TRBD1 (5 bases). This CDR3 spans 12 amino acids. Germline V CDR1 and CDR2: SEHNR, FQNEAQ (reference sequence). The V and J ends lost 7 bases and 4 bases respectively, with 10 bases between them. The DNA of the CDR3 is TGTGCCAGCACGAGGGGACCCTATGGCTACACCTTC. Its protein product is CASTRGPYGYTF.

The chain joins TRBV5-6 to TRBJ2-7, with D maybe TRBD1 (6 bases). With 7 bases removed from V and 0 bases from J, the gap between germline ends came to 14 bases. In germline, CDR1 is SGHDT, CDR2 YYEEEE. This CDR3 comprises 14 residues. DNA of the CDR3: TGTGCCAGCCTCTCCCAGGGGAACTCCTACGAGCAGTACTTC. This sequence encodes CASLSQGNSYEQYF.

On this clone: The germline gene is not matched at one end of the junction; a read error may be the cause. For the CDR3, the DNA is TGTGCCAGCAGCCACGCTCGGTTTTTC. As protein: CASSHARFF. V and J are TRBV7-6 and TRBJ2-7; no clear D. The CDR3 length is 9 residues. CDR1 and CDR2 (germline): SGHVS, FNYEAQ. The full variable domain, in which reference TRBV7-6 and TRBJ2-7 provide the parts outside the CDR3, is GAGVSQSPRYKVTKRGQDVALRCDPISGHVSLYWYRQALGQGPEFLTYFNYEAQQDKSGLPNDRFSAERPEGSISTLTIQRTEQRDSAMYRCASSHARFFGPGTRLTVT.

The gene calls are TRBV2 and TRBJ2-7; 11 positions agree with TRBD2. CDR1 is SNHLY, CDR2 FYNNEI, per germline. V dropped 4 bases and J dropped 2; count of bases not matched to a gene: 4. This CDR3 contains 15 residues. The CDR3 DNA reads TGTGCCAGCAGTGTAACTAGCGGGAGTGCCTACGAGCAGTACTTC. Its translation is CASSVTSGSAYEQYF.

Note on this clone: Distinct nucleotide sequences in the sample also encode this CDR3. This chain joins TRBV4-1 and TRBJ2-7; no definite D call. This CDR3 comprises 14 residues. The germline V gene encodes CDR1 MGHRA and CDR2 YSYEKL. Trimming pared 1 base from V and 3 bases from J, leaving 10 bases between. CDR3 bases: TGCGCCAGCAGCCAAGTTTCAGGCGGCTACGAGCAGTACTTC. Amino acid sequence: CASSQVSGGYEQYF.

The V gene is TRBV28, the J gene TRBJ2-5; D is ambiguous. Per the germline V gene, CDR1 is MDHEN and CDR2 is SYDVKM. Deletions cut 2 bases from V and 9 bases from J, with 16 bases between. The CDR3 extends over 14 amino acids. CDR3 DNA sequence: TGTGCCAGCAGTTTAACTCTCCCCGGGCAGGCCCAGTACTTC. This gives the protein CASSLTLPGQAQYF.

V gene TRBV25-1 combines with J gene TRBJ2-5; 7 bases line up with TRBD1. This CDR3 has 17 residues. Per the germline V gene, CDR1 is MGHDK and CDR2 is SYGVNS. V trimming: 1 base; J trimming: 2 bases; junction bases outside the gene matches: 10. The CDR3 here is CASSESLGDRWQETQYF. For the CDR3, the DNA is TGTGCCAGCAGTGAATCGTTGGGGGACAGATGGCAAGAGACCCAGTACTTC.

The chain is built from TRBV5-1 and TRBJ2-5; D not certain. Germline assignment: CDR1 SGHRS and CDR2 YFSETQ. The CDR3 runs to 13 residues. The V gene lost 1 base and the J gene lost 4 bases, with 8 bases spanning the gap. For the CDR3, the DNA is TGCGCCAGCAGCTTGCGAGGTTCAGAGACCCAGTACTTC. It encodes CASSLRGSETQYF. Using reference TRBV5-1 and TRBJ2-5 for the parts outside the CDR3, the full variable domain is KAGVTQTPRYLIKTRGQQVTLSCSPISGHRSVSWYQQTPGQGLQFLFEYFSETQRNKGNFPGRFSGRQFSNSRSEMNVSTLELGDSALYLCASSLRGSETQYFGPGTRLLVL.

The chain employs TRBV4-1 and TRBJ2-7; 8 bases align to TRBD2. Losses at the gene ends were 1 base for V and 5 bases for J; bases not matched to a gene: 10. The CDR3 has 16 residues. Germline V gives CDR1 MGHRA, CDR2 YSYEKL. The chain's CDR3 is CASSQAAREGPHEQYF. Written as DNA, the CDR3 is TGCGCCAGCAGCCAAGCAGCCCGGGAGGGCCCCCACGAGCAGTACTTC.

A single count supports this clone. The chain joins TRBV27 to TRBJ2-1, with D tentatively TRBD1 (6 bases). Looked up from germline, CDR1 is MNHEY and CDR2 is SMNVEV (reference sequence). V lost 5 bases to trimming and J lost 5 bases, with 13 bases between them. CDR3 length equals 14 residues. The CDR3 reads CASSPRTADNEQFF. The CDR3 nucleotides read TGTGCCAGCAGTCCGAGGACAGCGGACAATGAGCAGTTCTTC.

The genes are TRBV7-8 and TRBJ2-7, with D possibly matching TRBD1 (5 bases). The V end lost 2 bases, the J end lost 4 bases, and 6 bases lay between the germline ends. The CDR3 runs to 12 residues. Germline assignment: CDR1 SGHVS and CDR2 FQNEAQ. CDR3 protein: CASSLRGYEQYF. DNA for the CDR3: TGTGCCAGCAGCTTAAGGGGATACGAGCAGTACTTC.

The CDR3 bases are TGCGCCAGCAGCGTAGACAGGGTATCGTTCGAGCAGTACTTC. It codes for CASSVDRVSFEQYF. The V call is TRBV4-3, the J call TRBJ2-7, with TRBD1 matching over 7 bases. This CDR3 has 14 amino acids. Unmatched junction bases numbered 10, after V lost 5 bases and J lost 6 bases. CDR1 LGHNA and CDR2 YSLEER come from the germline V gene.

The chain uses TRBV5-6 and TRBJ2-1; no clear D gene. The germline CDR1 and CDR2 sequences are SGHDT and YYEEEE. The V gene lost 1 base and the J gene lost 8 bases, with 7 bases spanning the gap. There are 12 residues in the CDR3. In DNA, the CDR3 is TGTGCCAGCAGCTTGCTCAGCTATGAGCAGTTCTTC. Translating it yields CASSLLSYEQFF.

V and J are TRBV27 and TRBJ2-7; TRBD1 is a possible D gene (6 bases). CDR3 length: 16 amino acids. V was pared by 3 bases and J by 6 bases, with 21 bases between. Germline V gene data show CDR1 as MNHEY and CDR2 as SMNVEV (reference sequence). The DNA for the CDR3 is TGTGCCAGCAGTTTGGGTCCATCAGGACAGCCCGTCGAGCAGTACTTC. Translating it yields CASSLGPSGQPVEQYF.

This rearrangement joins TRBV5-4 to TRBJ2-2; the match to TRBD1 covers 7 bases. CDR1 and CDR2 from the germline V gene are SGHNT and YYREEE (reference sequence). This CDR3 spans 17 amino acids. Unmatched junction bases numbered 9, after V lost 4 bases and J lost 0 bases. The CDR3: CASSPPGQETNTGELFF. The CDR3 DNA follows: TGTGCCAGCAGCCCTCCCGGACAGGAGACGAACACCGGGGAGCTGTTTTTT.

The chain carries TRBV9 and TRBJ2-7; 10 positions match TRBD1. Germline lookup yields CDR1 SGDLS and CDR2 YYNGEE. There are 13 residues in the CDR3. J lost 6 bases, V lost 7 bases, and 7 bases had no gene match. CDR3 in amino acids: CASSSGTGAEQYF. The CDR3 DNA sequence: TGTGCCAGCTCCTCGGGGACAGGGGCCGAGCAGTACTTC.

The chain links TRBV18 to TRBJ2-4; no clear D gene. Germline CDR1 KGHSH, CDR2 LQKENI. This CDR3 is 17 amino acids long. With 2 bases removed from V and 0 bases from J, the gap between germline ends came to 14 bases. The CDR3 region is CASSPIRERVAKNIQYF. The CDR3 nucleotides are TGTGCCAGCTCACCAATAAGGGAACGAGTAGCCAAAAACATTCAGTACTTC.

The V call is TRBV6-5, the J call TRBJ2-7, with D possibly being TRBD1 (6 bases). V dropped 6 bases and J dropped 6 bases, with 12 bases sitting between them. This CDR3 region has 12 residues. Germline CDR1 and CDR2: MNHEY and SVGAGI. The CDR3 loop is CASSLTGSEQYF. In nucleotides, the CDR3 is TGTGCCAGCAGCCTTACAGGGTCCGAGCAGTACTTC.

The V call is TRBV29-1, the J call TRBJ2-1; tentative D call: TRBD2 (6 bases). This CDR3 region has 15 residues. The germline CDR1 and CDR2 sequences are SQVTM and ANQGSEA. The V end was cut by 6 bases, the J end by 3 bases, with 18 bases between. CDR3 protein: CSVGTRESNYNEQFF. The CDR3 DNA is TGCAGCGTGGGGACCCGGGAGTCGAACTACAATGAGCAGTTCTTC.

The rearrangement joins TRBV4-1 to TRBJ2-7; 7 bases fit TRBD2. J lost 3 bases, V lost 4 bases, and 12 bases had no gene match. The CDR3 has 16 amino acids. CDR1 and CDR2 (germline): MGHRA, YSYEKL. The CDR3 DNA follows: TGCGCCAGCAGCCCCGTGGCAGGACTAGGAGACTACGAGCAGTACTTC. Protein product: CASSPVAGLGDYEQYF.

The chain joins TRBV19 to TRBJ2-7, with 8 bases aligning to TRBD2. This CDR3 region has 14 residues. V shed 4 bases, J shed 3 bases, and the junction held 5 bases outside the gene matches. Germline V gene lookup returns CDR1 LNHDA and CDR2 SQIVND (reference sequence). CDR3 region: CASSTGGAVYEQYF. Written as DNA, the CDR3 is TGTGCCAGTAGTACGGGGGGGGCTGTCTACGAGCAGTACTTC.

The V call is TRBV5-6, the J call TRBJ2-3, with D unresolved. Germline CDR1 SGHDT, CDR2 YYEEEE. There are 17 residues in the CDR3. V was shortened by 0 bases and J by 2 bases, with 16 bases between the two germline ends. For the CDR3, the DNA is TGTGCCAGCAGCTTGGACGGGTCCTCCCAACACACAGATACGCAGTATTTT. Protein product: CASSLDGSSQHTDTQYF.

The chain couples TRBV28 to TRBJ2-7; D is possibly TRBD1 or TRBD2 (7 bases each). CDR3 length: 13 residues. The germline V and J ends were trimmed by 10 bases and 0 bases, with 13 bases remaining between them. Germline V gene data show CDR1 as MDHEN and CDR2 as SYDVKM. CDR3 residues: CATSGGDSYEQYF. The CDR3 DNA reads as TGTGCCACTTCAGGGGGGGACTCCTACGAGCAGTACTTC.